The 28 T cell receptor beta chains in this list originate from one sample, sequenced in a study of T-cell reconstitution after alpha-beta-depleted transplantation in children. Unique molecular identifiers tagged the TCRbeta library. TCRdb passed the PCR reads through MiXCR, listing each CDR3 protein once. The sample has tens of thousands of distinct CDR3 sequences, around 40% seen once. The sample was PBMCs, mostly from graft donor cells, taken 360 days after TCRalphabeta/CD19-depleted stem cell transplant. Source of these receptors: a male patient younger than 18 who had a stem cell transplant for acute lymphoblastic leukemia, so the T cells may come from the graft donor.

This clonotype came up a few times. The CDR3 protein is CATSRTNYEQYF. Here the CDR3 DNA reads TGTGCCACCAGCAGAACAAACTACGAGCAGTACTTC. The chain is built from TRBV15 and TRBJ2-7; D remains unclear. The V and J ends lost 2 bases and 3 bases respectively, with 5 bases between them. The CDR3 sequence is 12 residues long. Germline CDR1 LNHNV, CDR2 YYDKDF (reference sequence).

There are a few counts of this clonotype. V and J are TRBV7-9 and TRBJ2-3, with 10 bases that match TRBD2. The germline CDR1 and CDR2 sequences are SEHNR and FQNEAQ (reference sequence). The CDR3 extends over 16 amino acids. V was pared by 5 bases and J by 0 bases, with 5 bases of the junction left unmatched. The CDR3 region has the DNA TGTGCCAGCAGCCGCCTGACTAGCGGGAGCACAGATACGCAGTATTTT. This sequence encodes CASSRLTSGSTDTQYF.

This sequence joins TRBV5-8 and TRBJ1-6; TRBD1 agrees at 9 bases. In germline, CDR1 is SGHTS, CDR2 YDEGEE. CDR3 length equals 17 residues. Trimming removed 6 bases from V and 9 bases from J; junction bases left unmatched: 16. CDR3 sequence reads: CASTRPVTRDRVSPLHF. CDR3 DNA: TGTGCCAGCACCCGACCAGTCACGCGGGACAGGGTTTCACCCCTCCACTTT.

The rearrangement joins TRBV24-1 to TRBJ2-7; 14 nucleotides match TRBD2. The germline gives CDR1 KGHDR, CDR2 SFDVKD. The trim removed 4 bases at V and 0 bases at J, leaving 7 bases unmatched. The CDR3 contains 18 residues. The CDR3 loop reads CATSDRGLAGGFSYEQYF. In DNA form, the CDR3 reads TGTGCCACCAGTGACCGCGGACTAGCGGGAGGCTTCTCCTACGAGCAGTACTTC.

The chain recombines TRBV29-1 with TRBJ2-1; 10 nucleotides agree with TRBD2. V trimming: 7 bases; J trimming: 5 bases; junction bases outside the gene matches: 8. The CDR3 length is 14 residues. The germline gives CDR1 SQVTM, CDR2 ANQGSEA. CDR3 loop: CSADTSGEDNEQFF. The CDR3 nucleotides read TGCAGCGCGGATACTAGCGGGGAAGACAATGAGCAGTTCTTC.

This clonotype was counted between two and nine times. The V call is TRBV11-1, the J call TRBJ2-5, with no clear D. Germline V lookup: CDR1 SGHAT, CDR2 FQDESV (reference sequence). V lost 3 bases and J 3 bases, leaving 11 bases between the germline ends. The CDR3 is made up of 14 amino acids. This chain's CDR3 is CASSLAGREETQYF. CDR3 sequence (DNA): TGTGCCAGCAGCTTGGCAGGTCGAGAAGAGACCCAGTACTTC. The full variable domain, completed using reference TRBV11-1 and TRBJ2-5, is EAEVAQSPRYKITEKSQAVAFWCDPISGHATLYWYRQILGQGPELLVQFQDESVVDDSQLPKDRFSAERLKGVDSTLKIQPAELGDSAMYLCASSLAGREETQYFGPGTRLLVL.

The chain recombines TRBV3-1 with TRBJ2-2, with D perhaps TRBD2 (5 bases). The germline V gene encodes CDR1 LGHDT and CDR2 YNNKEL (reference sequence). This CDR3 is built from 15 residues. The V gene lost 4 bases and the J gene lost 4 bases, with 13 bases spanning the gap. Here the CDR3 reads CASSRTSSSTGELFF. In nucleotides, the CDR3 is TGTGCCAGCAGCCGAACTAGTTCCAGCACCGGGGAGCTGTTTTTT.

This chain links TRBV7-3 with TRBJ2-1, with TRBD2 identical over 9 bases. The CDR3 covers 18 residues. With 4 bases clipped from V and 10 bases from J, the junction kept 20 bases outside the gene matches. The germline V gene encodes CDR1 SGHTA and CDR2 FQGTGA. CDR3 residues: CASSSWGISGSRGEEQFF. CDR3 bases: TGTGCCAGCAGCTCCTGGGGGATTAGCGGGAGTCGGGGTGAGGAGCAGTTCTTC.

This clonotype occurred once. This chain joins TRBV5-8 and TRBJ1-2; 9 bases are shared with TRBD1. V trimming: 1 base; J trimming: 1 base; junction bases outside the gene matches: 5. Germline CDR1 SGHTS, CDR2 YDEGEE. CDR3 length equals 16 residues. The CDR3 region is CASSLYRGRINYGYTF. The CDR3 DNA sequence: TGTGCCAGCAGCTTGTACAGGGGGCGGATTAACTATGGCTACACCTTC.

V and J are TRBV29-1 and TRBJ2-5; no firm D call. Looked up from germline, CDR1 is SQVTM and CDR2 is ANQGSEA. V lost 8 bases and J 2 bases, leaving 9 bases between the germline ends. The CDR3 totals 11 residues. The CDR3 sequence is CSLYLQETQYF. CDR3 in DNA: TGCAGCCTTTACCTACAAGAGACCCAGTACTTC.

V is TRBV6-1 and J is TRBJ2-3, with D tentatively TRBD1 (6 bases). V lost 6 bases to trimming and J lost 3 bases, with 13 bases between them. This CDR3 spans 14 amino acids. The germline V gene encodes CDR1 MNHNS and CDR2 SASEGT. The CDR3, as DNA: TGTGCCAGCAGGATCAGGGGTGGGACAGATACGCAGTATTTT. Translating gives CASRIRGGTDTQYF.

This clonotype was counted only a few times. One end of the junction fails to match germline, which may point to a read error. CDR3 in amino acids: CASSFEYSETQYF. CDR3 nucleotides: TGTGCTAGCAGCTTCGAATATTCAGAGACCCAGTACTTC. The chain joins TRBV7-7 to TRBJ2-5; no definite D call. This CDR3 is built from 13 residues. The germline V gene has CDR1 SSHAT and CDR2 FNYEAQ (reference sequence). The variable domain in full, with the rest retrieved from reference TRBV7-7 and TRBJ2-5, is GAGVSQSPRYKVTKRGQDVTLRCDPISSHATLYWYQQALGQGPEFLTYFNYEAQPDKSGLPSDRFSAERPEGSISTLTIQRTEQRDSAMYRCASSFEYSETQYFGPGTRLLVL.

This clonotype was seen a handful of times. V is TRBV2 and J is TRBJ2-5; TRBD2 might be the D (6 bases). This CDR3 has 11 residues. Germline V gene lookup returns CDR1 SNHLY and CDR2 FYNNEI. CDR3 protein: CARRDDRGQYF. CDR3 nucleotide sequence: TGTGCGCGGAGGGACGATCGAGGCCAGTACTTC.

The genes are TRBV6-2 or TRBV6-3 and TRBJ2-7; 12 bases align to TRBD2. Trimming at V came to 2 bases and at J to 4 bases, leaving 6 bases not matched to a gene. CDR3 length: 16 residues. Germline assignment: CDR1 MNHEY and CDR2 SVGEGT. CDR3 sequence reads: CASSYGRLAGVYEQYF. As DNA, the CDR3 is TGTGCCAGCAGTTACGGGCGACTAGCGGGAGTGTACGAGCAGTACTTC.

This sequence joins TRBV29-1 and TRBJ2-5, with 9 bases aligning to TRBD1. The CDR3 extends over 13 amino acids. The V and J ends lost 1 base and 7 bases, in that order; junction bases with no gene match: 4. Germline loops: CDR1 SQVTM, CDR2 ANQGSEA. The CDR3 DNA sequence: TGCAGCGTTGAAGGGACAGGGGAGAGGACCCAGTACTTC. This gives the protein CSVEGTGERTQYF.

The V and J genes are TRBV29-1 and TRBJ2-1; D might be TRBD2 (6 bases). CDR3 length: 14 residues. V was cut by 6 bases and J by 2 bases, with 14 bases left in between. Germline V gene data show CDR1 as SQVTM and CDR2 as ANQGSEA. The CDR3 sequence is CSVRGGGTYNEQFF. In nucleotides, the CDR3 is TGCAGCGTAAGAGGTGGCGGGACCTACAATGAGCAGTTCTTC.

J is TRBJ2-7 and V is TRBV7-6; D is ambiguous. This CDR3 has 13 residues. The V and J ends lost 0 bases and 4 bases respectively, with 7 bases between them. Germline V gene data show CDR1 as SGHVS and CDR2 as FNYEAQ. The CDR3 DNA follows: TGTGCCAGCAGCTTAGCGGTCGAATACGAGCAGTACTTC. Protein sequence: CASSLAVEYEQYF.

This clonotype has only a few counts. V is TRBV7-8 and J is TRBJ2-7, with D perhaps being TRBD1 or TRBD2 (5 bases each). Germline lookup yields CDR1 SGHVS and CDR2 FQNEAQ. The CDR3 contains 16 residues. Trimming removed 2 bases at V and 2 bases at J, with 16 bases between. CDR3 amino acids: CASSLMMISGPYEQYF. Here the CDR3 DNA reads TGTGCCAGCAGCTTAATGATGATATCGGGGCCCTACGAGCAGTACTTC.

There are a few counts of this clonotype. This chain connects TRBV3-1 to TRBJ2-7, with TRBD2 as a possible D gene (6 bases). Germline V gene sequence: CDR1 LGHDT, CDR2 YNNKEL (reference sequence). The CDR3 spans 13 residues. V was cut by 4 bases and J by 2 bases, with 9 bases left in between. The chain's CDR3 is CASSLGLTYEQYF. The CDR3, as DNA: TGTGCCAGCAGCCTCGGACTAACCTACGAGCAGTACTTC.

The chain is built from TRBV4-1 and TRBJ2-6, with no clear D. Trimming stripped 7 bases from V and 0 bases from J, with 16 bases between. The CDR3 loop spans 17 amino acids. Germline lookup yields CDR1 MGHRA and CDR2 YSYEKL. In DNA form, the CDR3 reads TGCGCCAGCAACCACGGGTCCCCTAGCTCTGGGGCCAACGTCCTGACTTTC. Amino acids: CASNHGSPSSGANVLTF.

V and J are TRBV12-3 or TRBV12-4 and TRBJ2-1; weak D call: TRBD1 (7 bases). Trimming took off 6 bases at V and 6 bases at J, with 15 bases between the two ends. The CDR3 has 14 residues. CDR3 DNA sequence: TGTGCCAGCAGCCCCAACAGGGGAGGCAATGAGCAGTTCTTC. It encodes CASSPNRGGNEQFF.

This clonotype has just a few counts. The V and J genes are TRBV12-3 or TRBV12-4 and TRBJ2-6; maybe TRBD1 (5 bases). The CDR3 consists of 17 residues. The ends were cut back, 5 bases at V and 0 bases at J, with 14 bases in the middle. As DNA, the CDR3 is TGTGCCAGCAGTAATCCTGACAGCAGCTCTGGGGCCAACGTCCTGACTTTC. Protein: CASSNPDSSSGANVLTF.

This clonotype was observed a handful of times. This chain joins TRBV4-1 and TRBJ1-6; 8 bases fit TRBD1. After removal of 1 base from V and 14 bases from J, the junction contained 4 bases not matched to a gene. CDR3 length: 13 amino acids. Germline-derived CDR1 and CDR2 are MGHRA and YSYEKL. The CDR3 reads CASSQVSGGTLHF. The CDR3 DNA sequence: TGCGCCAGCAGCCAAGTTTCAGGGGGCACCCTCCACTTT.

This clonotype was detected many times. V gene TRBV7-2 combines with J gene TRBJ1-1; 7 nucleotides match TRBD1. The CDR3 totals 14 residues. V was clipped by 5 bases and J by 3 bases; unmatched bases: 6. CDR1 is SGHTA, CDR2 FQGNSA, per germline. In DNA, the CDR3 is TGTGCCAGCAGCGGACAGGTTAGGCACACTGAAGCTTTCTTT. Its translation: CASSGQVRHTEAFF.

This clonotype has at least ten counts. The chain links TRBV9 to TRBJ2-5; possibly TRBD1 or TRBD2 for D (5 bases each). CDR1 is SGDLS, CDR2 YYNGEE, per germline. The germline V and J ends were trimmed by 0 bases and 5 bases, with 8 bases remaining between them. CDR3 length: 13 residues. CDR3 DNA sequence: TGTGCCAGCAGCGTAGATGAGGGGGAGACCCAGTACTTC. Residues: CASSVDEGETQYF.

CDR3 DNA sequence: TGTGCCAGCAGCTCGCGGCAGGGGAATTGGGAGCTGTTTTTT. Translated, it gives CASSSRQGNWELFF. The chain combines TRBV5-4 with TRBJ2-2; tentatively, D is TRBD1 (6 bases). Germline lookup yields CDR1 SGHNT and CDR2 YYREEE (reference sequence). V was trimmed by 3 bases and J by 9 bases, leaving 15 bases between them. The CDR3 spans 14 residues.

This clonotype was seen more than once but under ten times. The chain is built from TRBV7-9 and TRBJ1-1, with D maybe TRBD1 (6 bases). Germline CDR1 is SEHNR and CDR2 is FQNEAQ (reference sequence). The CDR3 has 13 amino acids. Trimming left V 0 bases short and J 6 bases short, with 8 bases between. The chain's CDR3 is CASSLAPGAEAFF. In DNA, the CDR3 is TGTGCCAGCAGCTTAGCCCCAGGGGCTGAAGCTTTCTTT.

The chain recombines TRBV9 with TRBJ1-1; 8 nucleotides align to TRBD1. The CDR3 length is 16 residues. With V trimmed by 4 bases and J by 1 base, 9 bases remained unmatched. CDR1 and CDR2 from the germline V gene are SGDLS and YYNGEE. In DNA, the CDR3 is TGTGCCAGCAGCTCGAAGACCGGACAGGGGAACACTGAAGCTTTCTTT. Residues: CASSSKTGQGNTEAFF.